A selection of T cell receptor beta chains follows, all from one sample in a study of blood T cell repertoires in COVID-19. Measured with immunoSEQ multiplex PCR; TCRdb has only the in-frame clones, and not every one. The sample includes about 170,000 clones, around 84% of them seen just once. Material: peripheral blood. These receptors all stem from a woman over 75 with COVID-19, enrolled during active disease. The CDR3 runs from the conserved cysteine through the conserved F or W. The D gene is left open where the match is weak. Some rows have no size entry. The others give once, few or many, or a class for an expanded clone.

v_gene	abundance	j_gene	d_gene	CDR3nt	CDR3aa
TRBV7-8	.	TRBJ2-7	TRBD1	TGTGCCAGCAGCTTAAATCTACAGGGGGTCGGCGAGCAGTACTTC	CASSLNLQGVGEQYF
TRBV5-1	.	TRBJ2-3	.	TGCGCCAGCAGCTTGTTGGCAGGCTCTGAGGATACGCAGTATTTT	CASSLLAGSEDTQYF
TRBV6-1	.	TRBJ1-1	.	TGTGCCAGCAGTGAAGCGCTAAGGAACACTGAAGCTTTCTTT	CASSEALRNTEAFF
TRBV3-1/TRBV3-2	few	TRBJ2-1	TRBD2	TGTGCCAGCAGCCAAAAGGCGCTAGCGGGGCCTAGTACGTTCTTC	CASSQKALAGPSTFF
TRBV6-4	.	TRBJ2-7	TRBD2	TGTGCCAGCAGTGACGGGACTAGGGTCTGGAACGAGCAGTACTTC	CASSDGTRVWNEQYF
TRBV6-2/TRBV6-3	.	TRBJ2-3	.	TGTGCCAGCAGTTACATGGGGCTCCGTACATATACGCAGTATTTT	CASSYMGLRTYTQYF
TRBV9	once	TRBJ2-1	.	TGTGCCAGCAGCGTTTTCGCTAGCGACGCTCGGGAGCAGTTCTTC	CASSVFASDAREQFF
TRBV7-2	.	TRBJ2-1	TRBD2	TGTGCCAGCAGCTTAGAGGGGACTAGCGGGAGGGGGGAGCAGTTCTTC	CASSLEGTSGRGEQFF
TRBV28	.	TRBJ2-3	TRBD2	TGTGCCAGCAGACAGGGGACTAGCGGGAGCATGGATACGCAGTATTTT	CASRQGTSGSMDTQYF
TRBV13	once	TRBJ2-7	TRBD1	TGTGCCAGCAGCGCCTCCGGGACAGGGGCACGCGAGCAGTACTTC	CASSASGTGAREQYF
TRBV5-1	once	TRBJ2-1	.	TGCGCCAGCAGCTTGGCGTCAGGGGCAATGTACAATGAGCAGTTCTTC	CASSLASGAMYNEQFF
TRBV18	once	TRBJ2-1	.	TGTGCCAGCTCACCAGTGGGGAGCTCCTACAATGAGCAGTTCTTC	CASSPVGSSYNEQFF
TRBV13	.	TRBJ2-2	.	TGTGCCAGCAGCTTAAGGGGGACGGCGGGGGAGCTGTTTTTT	CASSLRGTAGELFF
TRBV7-2	.	TRBJ1-2	.	TGTGCCAGCAGCTTAAACAAAAACTATGGCTACACCTTC	CASSLNKNYGYTF
TRBV5-8	.	TRBJ1-1	.	TGTGCCAGCAGTTACACAGGGATTACTGAAGCTTTCTTT	CASSYTGITEAFF
TRBV28	.	TRBJ2-7	TRBD2	TGTGCCAGCAGAACCTCGGGACTAGCGGGAGACTACGAGCAGTACTTC	CASRTSGLAGDYEQYF
TRBV5-6	.	TRBJ2-7	TRBD2	TGTGCCAGCAGCCCGGGCCCTACTAGCGGGTCGTCCTACGAGCAGTACTTC	CASSPGPTSGSSYEQYF
TRBV28	.	TRBJ1-1	.	TGTGCCAGCAGTGTCCCGGGACACACGAACACTGAAGCTTTCTTT	CASSVPGHTNTEAFF